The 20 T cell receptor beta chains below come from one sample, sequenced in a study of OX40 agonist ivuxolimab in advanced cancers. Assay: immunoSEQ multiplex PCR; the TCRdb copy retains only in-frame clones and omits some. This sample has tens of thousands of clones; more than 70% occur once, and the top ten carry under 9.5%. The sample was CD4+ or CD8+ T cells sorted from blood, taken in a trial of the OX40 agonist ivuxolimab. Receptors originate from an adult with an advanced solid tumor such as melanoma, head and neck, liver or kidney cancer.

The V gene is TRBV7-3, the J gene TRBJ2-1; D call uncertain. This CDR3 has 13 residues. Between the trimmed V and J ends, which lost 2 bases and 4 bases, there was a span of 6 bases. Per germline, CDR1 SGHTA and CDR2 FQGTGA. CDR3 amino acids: CASSLRQYNEQFF. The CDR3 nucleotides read TGTGCCAGCAGCTTACGACAATACAATGAGCAGTTCTTC. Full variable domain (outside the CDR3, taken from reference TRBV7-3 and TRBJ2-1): GAGVSQTPSNKVTEKGKYVELRCDPISGHTALYWYRQSLGQGPEFLIYFQGTGAADDSGLPNDRFFAVRPEGSVSTLKIQRTERGDSAVYLCASSLRQYNEQFFGPGTRLTVL.

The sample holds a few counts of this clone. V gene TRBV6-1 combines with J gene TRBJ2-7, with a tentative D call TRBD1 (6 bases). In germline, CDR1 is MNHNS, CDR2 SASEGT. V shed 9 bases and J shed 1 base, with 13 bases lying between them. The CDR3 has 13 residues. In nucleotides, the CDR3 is TGTGCCAGTGGACAGCTCCATTCCTACGAGCAGTACTTC. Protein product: CASGQLHSYEQYF.

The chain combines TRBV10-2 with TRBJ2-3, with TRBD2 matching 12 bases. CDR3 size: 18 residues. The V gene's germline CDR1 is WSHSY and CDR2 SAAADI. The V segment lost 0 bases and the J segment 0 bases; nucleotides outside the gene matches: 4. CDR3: CASSESRTSGVSTDTQYF. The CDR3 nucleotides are TGCGCCAGCAGTGAGTCGAGGACTAGCGGGGTTAGCACAGATACGCAGTATTTT.

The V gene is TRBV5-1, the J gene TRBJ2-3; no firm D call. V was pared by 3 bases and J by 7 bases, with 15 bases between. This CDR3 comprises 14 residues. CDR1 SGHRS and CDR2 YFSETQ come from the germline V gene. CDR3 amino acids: CASSSGGDGNTQYF. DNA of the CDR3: TGCGCCAGCAGCTCGGGCGGCGACGGAAATACGCAGTATTTT.

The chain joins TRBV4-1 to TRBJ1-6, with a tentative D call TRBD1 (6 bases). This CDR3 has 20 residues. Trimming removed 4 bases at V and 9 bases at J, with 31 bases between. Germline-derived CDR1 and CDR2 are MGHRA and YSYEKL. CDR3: CASSPRENRVGSGGSSPLHF. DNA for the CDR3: TGCGCCAGCAGCCCAAGAGAAAACAGGGTCGGCTCTGGAGGAAGTTCACCCCTCCACTTT.

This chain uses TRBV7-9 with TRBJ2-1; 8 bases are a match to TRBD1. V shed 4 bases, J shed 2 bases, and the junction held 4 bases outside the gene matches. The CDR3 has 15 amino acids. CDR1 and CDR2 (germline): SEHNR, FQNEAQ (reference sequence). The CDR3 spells CASSSRDRTYNEQFF. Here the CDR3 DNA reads TGTGCCAGCAGCTCCCGGGACAGGACCTACAATGAGCAGTTCTTC.

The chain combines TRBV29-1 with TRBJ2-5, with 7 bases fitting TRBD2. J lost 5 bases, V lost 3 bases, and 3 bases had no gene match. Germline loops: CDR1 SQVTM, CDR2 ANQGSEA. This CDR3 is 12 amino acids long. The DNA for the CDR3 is TGCAGCGTTGAGGGGGGGAGGGAGACCCAGTACTTC. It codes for CSVEGGRETQYF.

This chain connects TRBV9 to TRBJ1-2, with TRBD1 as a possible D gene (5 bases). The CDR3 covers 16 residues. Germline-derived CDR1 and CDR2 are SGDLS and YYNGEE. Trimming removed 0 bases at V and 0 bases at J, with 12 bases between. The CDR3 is CASSVGLQGPNYGYTF. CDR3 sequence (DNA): TGTGCCAGCAGCGTAGGCCTGCAGGGTCCTAACTATGGCTACACCTTC.

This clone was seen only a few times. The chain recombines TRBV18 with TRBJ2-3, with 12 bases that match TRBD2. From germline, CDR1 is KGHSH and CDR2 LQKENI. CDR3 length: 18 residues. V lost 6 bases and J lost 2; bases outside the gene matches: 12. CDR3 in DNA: TGTGCCAGCTCTAACCAGAGGACTAGCGGGATGATCACAGATACGCAGTATTTT. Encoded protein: CASSNQRTSGMITDTQYF.

In DNA form, the CDR3 reads TGTGCCATTACGACAGGGTACAATGAGCAGTTCTTC. This sequence encodes CAITTGYNEQFF. The J gene is TRBJ2-1, the V gene TRBV7-9, with 7 positions matching TRBD1. Germline V gene lookup returns CDR1 SEHNR and CDR2 FQNEAQ (reference sequence). J gave up 4 bases and V 10 bases, and 4 bases lay outside the gene matches. CDR3 length: 12 residues.

The CDR3 DNA reads as TGCGCCAGCAGCTTGGAGGGGGCGGTCTACAATGAGCAGTTCTTC. It specifies CASSLEGAVYNEQFF. The genes are TRBV5-1 and TRBJ2-1, with 7 bases aligning to TRBD1. Germline V gives CDR1 SGHRS, CDR2 YFSETQ. CDR3 length equals 15 residues. V lost 0 bases, J lost 3 bases, and 3 bases stayed unmatched.

CDR3 in amino acids: CASRSGTGYVGNQPQHF. CDR3 bases: TGTGCCAGCAGGAGCGGGACAGGGTACGTCGGCAATCAGCCCCAGCATTTT. The chain recombines TRBV28 with TRBJ1-5, with TRBD1 matching 9 bases. Germline V lookup: CDR1 MDHEN, CDR2 SYDVKM. V shed 6 bases and J 2 bases; nucleotides not matched to a gene: 11. The CDR3 covers 17 residues.

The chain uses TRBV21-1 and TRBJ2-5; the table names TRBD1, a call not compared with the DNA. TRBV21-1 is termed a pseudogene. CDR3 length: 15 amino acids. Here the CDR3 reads CASSNYRGPQETQYF. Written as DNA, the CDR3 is TGTGCCAGCAGCAATTACAGGGGGCCGCAAGAGACCCAGTACTTC.

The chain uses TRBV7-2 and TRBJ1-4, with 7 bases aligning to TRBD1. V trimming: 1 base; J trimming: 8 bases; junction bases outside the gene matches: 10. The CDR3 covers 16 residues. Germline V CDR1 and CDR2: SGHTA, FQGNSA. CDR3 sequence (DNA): TGTGCCAGCAGCTTAGTGAAGGGGACAGTAGGGGAAAAACTGTTTTTT. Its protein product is CASSLVKGTVGEKLFF. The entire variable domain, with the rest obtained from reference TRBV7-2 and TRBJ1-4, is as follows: GAGVSQSPSNKVTEKGKDVELRCDPISGHTALYWYRQSLGQGLEFLIYFQGNSAPDKSGLPSDRFSAERTGGSVSTLTIQRTQQEDSAVYLCASSLVKGTVGEKLFFGSGTQLSVL.

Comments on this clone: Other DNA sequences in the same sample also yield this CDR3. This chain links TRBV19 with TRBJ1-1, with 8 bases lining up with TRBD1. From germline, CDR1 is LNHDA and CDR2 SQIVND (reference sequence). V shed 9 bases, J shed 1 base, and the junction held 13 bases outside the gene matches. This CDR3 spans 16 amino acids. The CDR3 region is CASTARAGTGNTEAFF. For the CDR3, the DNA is TGTGCCAGCACCGCCCGGGCCGGGACAGGGAACACTGAAGCTTTCTTT. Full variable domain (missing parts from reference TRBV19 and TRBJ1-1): DGGITQSPKYLFRKEGQNVTLSCEQNLNHDAMYWYRQDPGQGLRLIYYSQIVNDFQKGDIAEGYSVSREKKESFPLTVTSAQKNPTAFYLCASTARAGTGNTEAFFGQGTRLTVV.

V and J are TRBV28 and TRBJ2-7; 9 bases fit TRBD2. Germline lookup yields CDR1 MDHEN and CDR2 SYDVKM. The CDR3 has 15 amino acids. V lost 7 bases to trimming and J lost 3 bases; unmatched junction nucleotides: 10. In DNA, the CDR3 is TGTGCCAGCACCGGGGGGCTAGCGGGAAACTACGAGCAGTACTTC. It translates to CASTGGLAGNYEQYF.

Written as DNA, the CDR3 is TGTGCCAGCAGTTTAGGGGGCTGGGGGAGGGATACGCAGTATTTT. Translating it yields CASSLGGWGRDTQYF. This sequence joins TRBV27 and TRBJ2-3; D is tentatively TRBD1 or TRBD2 (6 bases each). V was trimmed by 2 bases and J by 6 bases, leaving 15 bases between them. The germline V gene encodes CDR1 MNHEY and CDR2 SMNVEV (reference sequence). The CDR3 is 15 amino acids.

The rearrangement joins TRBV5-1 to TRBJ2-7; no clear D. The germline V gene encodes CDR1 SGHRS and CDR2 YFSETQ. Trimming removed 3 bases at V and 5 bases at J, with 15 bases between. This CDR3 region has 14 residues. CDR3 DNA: TGCGCCAGCAGCTGGGGTAGGGATTCACACGAGCAGTACTTC. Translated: CASSWGRDSHEQYF.

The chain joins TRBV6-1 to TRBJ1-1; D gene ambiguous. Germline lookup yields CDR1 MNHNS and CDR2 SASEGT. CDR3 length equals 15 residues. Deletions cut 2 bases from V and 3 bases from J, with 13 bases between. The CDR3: CASSENGGDYTEAFF. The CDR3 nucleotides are TGTGCCAGCAGTGAAAACGGCGGTGACTACACTGAAGCTTTCTTT.

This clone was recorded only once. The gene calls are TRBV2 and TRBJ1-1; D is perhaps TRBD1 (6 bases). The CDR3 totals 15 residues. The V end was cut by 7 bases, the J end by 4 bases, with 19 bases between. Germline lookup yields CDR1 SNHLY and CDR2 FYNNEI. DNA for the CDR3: TGTGCCAGCATGAGAAACAGGGTAATTAGCACTGAAGCTTTCTTT. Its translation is CASMRNRVISTEAFF. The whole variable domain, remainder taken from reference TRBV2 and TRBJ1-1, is EPEVTQTPSHQVTQMGQEVILRCVPISNHLYFYWYRQILGQKVEFLVSFYNNEISEKSEIFDDQFSVERPDGSNFTLKIRSTKLEDSAMYFCASMRNRVISTEAFFGQGTRLTVV.